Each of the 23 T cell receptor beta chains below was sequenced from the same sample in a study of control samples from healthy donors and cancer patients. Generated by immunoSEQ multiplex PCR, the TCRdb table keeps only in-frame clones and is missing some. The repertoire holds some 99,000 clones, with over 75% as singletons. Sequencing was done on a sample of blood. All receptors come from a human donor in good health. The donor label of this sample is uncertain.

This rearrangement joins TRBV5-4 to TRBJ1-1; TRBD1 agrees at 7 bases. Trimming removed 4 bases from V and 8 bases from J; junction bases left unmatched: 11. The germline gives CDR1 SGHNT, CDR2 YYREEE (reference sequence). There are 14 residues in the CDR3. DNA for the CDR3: TGTGCCAGCAGCAGGGACAGCCGGTGGGAGGAAGCTTTCTTT. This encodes CASSRDSRWEEAFF.

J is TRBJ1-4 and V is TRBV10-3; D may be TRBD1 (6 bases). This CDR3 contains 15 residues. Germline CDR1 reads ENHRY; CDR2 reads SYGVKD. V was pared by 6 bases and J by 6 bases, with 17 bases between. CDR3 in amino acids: CAISRGGGGDEKLFF. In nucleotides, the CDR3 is TGTGCCATCAGCAGAGGAGGGGGTGGTGATGAAAAACTGTTTTTT.

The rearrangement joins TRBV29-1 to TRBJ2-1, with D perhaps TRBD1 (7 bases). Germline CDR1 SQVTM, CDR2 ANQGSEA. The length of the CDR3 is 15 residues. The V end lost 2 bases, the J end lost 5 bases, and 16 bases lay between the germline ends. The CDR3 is CSVELGGGADNEQFF. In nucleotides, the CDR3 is TGCAGCGTTGAATTAGGGGGCGGGGCGGACAATGAGCAGTTCTTC.

CDR3 loop: CASSLGGADWALHF. In DNA form, the CDR3 reads TGTGCCAGCAGCTTGGGGGGCGCCGATTGGGCCCTCCACTTT. The chain uses TRBV7-2 and TRBJ1-6; perhaps TRBD1 as D (6 bases). The germline V and J ends were trimmed by 3 bases and 14 bases, with 17 bases remaining between them. Germline lookup yields CDR1 SGHTA and CDR2 FQGNSA. The CDR3 runs 14 residues.

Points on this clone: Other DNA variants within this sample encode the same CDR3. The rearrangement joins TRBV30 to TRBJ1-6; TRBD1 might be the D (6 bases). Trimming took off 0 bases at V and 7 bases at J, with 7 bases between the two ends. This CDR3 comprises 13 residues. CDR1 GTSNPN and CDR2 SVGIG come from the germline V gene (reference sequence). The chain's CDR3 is CAWSVQGNSPLHF. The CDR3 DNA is TGTGCCTGGAGTGTACAGGGCAATTCACCCCTCCACTTT.

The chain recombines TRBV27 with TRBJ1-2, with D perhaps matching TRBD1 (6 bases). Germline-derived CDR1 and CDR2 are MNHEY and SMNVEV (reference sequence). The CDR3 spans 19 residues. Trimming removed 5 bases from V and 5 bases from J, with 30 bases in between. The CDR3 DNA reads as TGTGCCAGCAGTCCGAGACCTGGGGGGGCATCCACCGGAGGGTATGGCTACACCTTC. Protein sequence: CASSPRPGGASTGGYGYTF.

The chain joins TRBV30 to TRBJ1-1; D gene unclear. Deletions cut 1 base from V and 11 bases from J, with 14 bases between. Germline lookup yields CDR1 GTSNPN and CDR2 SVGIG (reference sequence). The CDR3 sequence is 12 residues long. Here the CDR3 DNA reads TGTGCCTGGAGTGAAAGGAGGGTTCAGGCTTTCTTT. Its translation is CAWSERRVQAFF.

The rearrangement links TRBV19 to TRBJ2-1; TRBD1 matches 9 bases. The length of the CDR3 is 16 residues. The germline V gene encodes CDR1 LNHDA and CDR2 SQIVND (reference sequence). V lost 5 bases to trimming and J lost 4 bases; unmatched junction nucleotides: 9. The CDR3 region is CASSGSPGQGYNEQFF. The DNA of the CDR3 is TGTGCCAGTAGTGGGTCACCGGGACAGGGATACAATGAGCAGTTCTTC.

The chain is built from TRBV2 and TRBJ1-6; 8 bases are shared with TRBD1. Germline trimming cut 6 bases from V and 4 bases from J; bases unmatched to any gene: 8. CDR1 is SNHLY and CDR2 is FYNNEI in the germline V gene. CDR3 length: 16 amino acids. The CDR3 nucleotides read TGTGCCAGCAGCGGACAGGGCCCTTCATATAATTCACCCCTCCACTTT. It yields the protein CASSGQGPSYNSPLHF.

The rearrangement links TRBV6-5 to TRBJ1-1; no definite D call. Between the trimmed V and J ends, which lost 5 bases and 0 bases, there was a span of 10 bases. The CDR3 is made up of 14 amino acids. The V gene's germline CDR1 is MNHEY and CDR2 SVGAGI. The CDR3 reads CASSRGRLNTEAFF. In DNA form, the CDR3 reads TGTGCCAGCAGTCGCGGACGGTTGAACACTGAAGCTTTCTTT.

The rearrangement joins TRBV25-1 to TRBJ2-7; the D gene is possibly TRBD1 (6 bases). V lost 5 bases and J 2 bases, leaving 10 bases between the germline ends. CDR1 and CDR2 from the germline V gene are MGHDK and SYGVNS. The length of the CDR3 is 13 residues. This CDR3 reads CASSTRDTYEQYF. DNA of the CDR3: TGTGCCAGCAGTACCCGGGACACCTACGAGCAGTACTTC.

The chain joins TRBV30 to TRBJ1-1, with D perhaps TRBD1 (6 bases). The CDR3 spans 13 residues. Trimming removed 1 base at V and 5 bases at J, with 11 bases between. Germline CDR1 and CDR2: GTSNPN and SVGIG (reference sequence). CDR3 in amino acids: CAWSGRGETEAFF. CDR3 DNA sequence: TGTGCCTGGAGTGGGAGGGGGGAAACTGAAGCTTTCTTT.

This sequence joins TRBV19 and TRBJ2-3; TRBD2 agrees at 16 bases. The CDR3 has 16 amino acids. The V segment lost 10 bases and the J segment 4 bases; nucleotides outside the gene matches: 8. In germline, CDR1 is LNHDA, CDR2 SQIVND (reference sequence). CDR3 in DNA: TGTGCCACGGGACTAGCGGGGGGGCCTTTCCCAGATACGCAGTATTTT. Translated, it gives CATGLAGGPFPDTQYF.

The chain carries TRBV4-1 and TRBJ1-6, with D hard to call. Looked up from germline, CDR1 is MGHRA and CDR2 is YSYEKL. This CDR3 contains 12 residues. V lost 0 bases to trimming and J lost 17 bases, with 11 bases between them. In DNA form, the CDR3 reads TGCGCCAGCAGCCAAGACGAATGGCGGATCCACTTT. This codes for CASSQDEWRIHF.

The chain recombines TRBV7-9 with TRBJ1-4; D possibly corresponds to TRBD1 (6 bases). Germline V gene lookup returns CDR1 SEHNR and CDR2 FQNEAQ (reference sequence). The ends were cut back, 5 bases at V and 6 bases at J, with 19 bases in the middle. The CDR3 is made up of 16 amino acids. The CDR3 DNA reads TGTGCCAGCAGCCCACGGACCGGGGGCGGGGATGAAAAACTGTTTTTT. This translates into CASSPRTGGGDEKLFF. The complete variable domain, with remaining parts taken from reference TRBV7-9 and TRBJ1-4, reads DTGVSQNPRHKITKRGQNVTFRCDPISEHNRLYWYRQTLGQGPEFLTYFQNEAQLEKSRLLSDRFSAERPKGSFSTLEIQRTEQGDSAMYLCASSPRTGGGDEKLFFGSGTQLSVL.

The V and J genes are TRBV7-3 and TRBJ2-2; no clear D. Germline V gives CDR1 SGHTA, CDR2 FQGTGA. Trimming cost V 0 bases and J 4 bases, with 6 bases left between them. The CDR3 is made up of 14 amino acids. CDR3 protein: CASSLTGITGELFF. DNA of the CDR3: TGTGCCAGCAGCTTAACTGGAATCACCGGGGAGCTGTTTTTT. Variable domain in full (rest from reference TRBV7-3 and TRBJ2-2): GAGVSQTPSNKVTEKGKYVELRCDPISGHTALYWYRQSLGQGPEFLIYFQGTGAADDSGLPNDRFFAVRPEGSVSTLKIQRTERGDSAVYLCASSLTGITGELFFGEGSRLTVL.

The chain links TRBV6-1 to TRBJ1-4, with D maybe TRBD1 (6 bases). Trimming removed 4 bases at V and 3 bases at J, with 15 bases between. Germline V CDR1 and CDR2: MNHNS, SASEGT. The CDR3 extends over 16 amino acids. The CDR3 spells CASSANHRVSNEKLFF. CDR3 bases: TGTGCCAGCAGTGCGAACCACAGGGTATCTAATGAAAAACTGTTTTTT.

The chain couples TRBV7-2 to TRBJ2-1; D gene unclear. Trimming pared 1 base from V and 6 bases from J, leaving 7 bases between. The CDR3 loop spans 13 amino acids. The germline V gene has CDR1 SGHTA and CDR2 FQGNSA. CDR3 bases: TGTGCCAGCAGCTTAGACTTGGTCAATGAGCAGTTCTTC. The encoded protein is CASSLDLVNEQFF.

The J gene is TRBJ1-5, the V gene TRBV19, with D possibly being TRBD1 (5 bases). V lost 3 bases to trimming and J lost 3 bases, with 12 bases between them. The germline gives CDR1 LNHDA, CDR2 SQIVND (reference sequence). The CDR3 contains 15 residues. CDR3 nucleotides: TGTGCCAGTAGTATGGGGGGGGTGTTCAATCAGCCCCAGCATTTT. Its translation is CASSMGGVFNQPQHF.

The CDR3 DNA follows: TGTGCCAGCAGCTTCTCCCAGGAAGGACTCAACTATGGCTACACCTTC. Translated, it gives CASSFSQEGLNYGYTF. This chain uses TRBV7-9 with TRBJ1-2, with D hard to call. Looked up from germline, CDR1 is SEHNR and CDR2 is FQNEAQ (reference sequence). Trimming removed 3 bases at V and 2 bases at J, with 16 bases between. CDR3 length: 16 amino acids.

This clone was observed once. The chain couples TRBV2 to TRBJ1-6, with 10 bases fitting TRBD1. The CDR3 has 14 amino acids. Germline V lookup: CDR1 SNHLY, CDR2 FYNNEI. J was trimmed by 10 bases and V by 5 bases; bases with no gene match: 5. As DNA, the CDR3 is TGTGCCAGCAGTCCCGGGACAGGGGTCTCACCCCTCCACTTT. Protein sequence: CASSPGTGVSPLHF.

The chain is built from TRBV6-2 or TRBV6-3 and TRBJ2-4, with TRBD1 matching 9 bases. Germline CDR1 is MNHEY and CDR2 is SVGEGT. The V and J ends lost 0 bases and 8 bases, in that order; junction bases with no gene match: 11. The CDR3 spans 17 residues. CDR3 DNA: TGTGCCAGCAGTTACTCGATAGACAGGGGGGGCCTGGACATTCAGTACTTC. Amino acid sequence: CASSYSIDRGGLDIQYF.

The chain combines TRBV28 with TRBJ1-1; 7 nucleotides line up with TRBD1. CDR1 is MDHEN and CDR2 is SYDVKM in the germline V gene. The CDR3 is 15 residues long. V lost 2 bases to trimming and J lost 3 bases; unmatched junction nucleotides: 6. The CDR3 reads CASSLGTASYTEAFF. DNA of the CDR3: TGTGCCAGCAGTTTAGGGACAGCCTCCTACACTGAAGCTTTCTTT.